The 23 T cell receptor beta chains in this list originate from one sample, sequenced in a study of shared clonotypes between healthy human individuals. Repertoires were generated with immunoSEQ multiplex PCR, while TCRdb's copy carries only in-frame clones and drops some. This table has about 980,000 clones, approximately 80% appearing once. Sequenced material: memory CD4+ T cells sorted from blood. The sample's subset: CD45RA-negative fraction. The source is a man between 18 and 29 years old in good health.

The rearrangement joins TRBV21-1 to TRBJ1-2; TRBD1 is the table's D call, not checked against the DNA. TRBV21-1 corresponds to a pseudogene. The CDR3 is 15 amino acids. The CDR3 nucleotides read TGTGCCAGCAGCAGGACAGGGGGTAGGAACTATGGCTACACCTTC. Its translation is CASSRTGGRNYGYTF.

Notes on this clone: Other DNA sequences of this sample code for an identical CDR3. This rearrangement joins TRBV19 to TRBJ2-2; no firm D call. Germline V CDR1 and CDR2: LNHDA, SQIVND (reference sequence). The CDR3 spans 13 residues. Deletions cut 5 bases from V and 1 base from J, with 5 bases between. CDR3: CASSGRNTGELFF. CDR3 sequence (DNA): TGTGCCAGTAGTGGAAGGAACACCGGGGAGCTGTTTTTT.

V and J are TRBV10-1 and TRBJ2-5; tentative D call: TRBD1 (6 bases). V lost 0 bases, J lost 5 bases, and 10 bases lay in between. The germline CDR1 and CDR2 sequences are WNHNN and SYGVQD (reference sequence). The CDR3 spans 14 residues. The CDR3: CASSESRGLETQYF. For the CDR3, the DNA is TGCGCCAGCAGTGAGTCAAGGGGGTTGGAGACCCAGTACTTC.

The CDR3 spells CSASSAQPQHF. The CDR3 nucleotides are TGCAGTGCTAGCTCTGCTCAGCCCCAGCATTTT. This sequence joins TRBV20-1 and TRBJ1-5; no definite D call. The CDR3 has 11 amino acids. Germline loops: CDR1 DFQATT, CDR2 SNEGSKA (reference sequence). V lost 3 bases and J lost 6, with 6 bases in between.

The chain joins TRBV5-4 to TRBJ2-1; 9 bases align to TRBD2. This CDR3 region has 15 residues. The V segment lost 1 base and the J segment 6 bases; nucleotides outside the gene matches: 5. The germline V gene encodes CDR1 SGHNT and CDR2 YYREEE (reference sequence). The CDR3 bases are TGTGCCAGCAGCTTGCCTAGCGGGACTGCCAATGAGCAGTTCTTC. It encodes CASSLPSGTANEQFF.

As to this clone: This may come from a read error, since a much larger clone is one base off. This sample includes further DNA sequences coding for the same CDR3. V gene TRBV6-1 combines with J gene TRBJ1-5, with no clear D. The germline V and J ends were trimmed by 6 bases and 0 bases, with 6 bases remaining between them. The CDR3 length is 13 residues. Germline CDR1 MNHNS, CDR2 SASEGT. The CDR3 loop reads CASSRDSNQPQHF. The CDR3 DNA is TGTGCCAGCAGCCGGGATAGCAATCAGCCCCAGCATTTT.

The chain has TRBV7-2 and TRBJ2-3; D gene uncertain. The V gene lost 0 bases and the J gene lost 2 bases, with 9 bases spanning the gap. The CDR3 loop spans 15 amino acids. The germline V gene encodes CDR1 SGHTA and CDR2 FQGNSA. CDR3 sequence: CASSLADFLTDTQYF. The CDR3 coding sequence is TGTGCCAGCAGCTTAGCAGACTTCCTCACAGATACGCAGTATTTT.

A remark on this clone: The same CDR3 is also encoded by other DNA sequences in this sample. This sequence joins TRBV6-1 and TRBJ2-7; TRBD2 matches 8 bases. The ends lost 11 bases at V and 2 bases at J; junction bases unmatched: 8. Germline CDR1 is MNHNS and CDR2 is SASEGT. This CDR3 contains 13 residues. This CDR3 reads CASNRGGPYEQYF. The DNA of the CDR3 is TGTGCCTCCAATCGGGGGGGACCCTACGAGCAGTACTTC.

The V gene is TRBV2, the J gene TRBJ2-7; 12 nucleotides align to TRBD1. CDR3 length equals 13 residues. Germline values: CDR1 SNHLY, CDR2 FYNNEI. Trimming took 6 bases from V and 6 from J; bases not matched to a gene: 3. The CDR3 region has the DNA TGTGCCAGCAGGGGGACAGGGGGCCCCGAGCAGTACTTC. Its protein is CASRGTGGPEQYF.

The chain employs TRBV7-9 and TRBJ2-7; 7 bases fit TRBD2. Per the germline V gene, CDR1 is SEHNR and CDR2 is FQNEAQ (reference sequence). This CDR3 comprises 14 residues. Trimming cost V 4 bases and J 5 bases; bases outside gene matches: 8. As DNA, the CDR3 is TGTGCCAGCAGCTCGACTAGCTGGGGCCACGAGCAGTACTTC. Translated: CASSSTSWGHEQYF.

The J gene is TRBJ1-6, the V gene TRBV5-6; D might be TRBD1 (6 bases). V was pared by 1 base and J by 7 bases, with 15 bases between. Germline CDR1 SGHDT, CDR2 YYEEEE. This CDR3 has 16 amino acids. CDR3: CASSLPTGQNNSPLHF. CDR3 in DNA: TGTGCCAGCAGCTTGCCCACAGGACAGAACAATTCACCCCTCCACTTT.

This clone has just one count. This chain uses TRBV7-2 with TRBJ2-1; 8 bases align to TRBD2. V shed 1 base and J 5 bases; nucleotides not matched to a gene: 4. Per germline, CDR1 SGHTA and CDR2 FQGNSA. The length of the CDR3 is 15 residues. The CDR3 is CASSLERGPNNEQFF. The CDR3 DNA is TGTGCCAGCAGCTTAGAGCGGGGGCCCAACAATGAGCAGTTCTTC.

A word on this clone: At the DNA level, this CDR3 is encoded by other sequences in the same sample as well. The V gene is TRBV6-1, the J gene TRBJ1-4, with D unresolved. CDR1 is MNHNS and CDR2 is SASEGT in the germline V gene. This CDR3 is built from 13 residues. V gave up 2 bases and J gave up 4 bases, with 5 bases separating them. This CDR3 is CASSERDNEKLFF. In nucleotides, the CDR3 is TGTGCCAGCAGTGAACGAGATAATGAAAAACTGTTTTTT.

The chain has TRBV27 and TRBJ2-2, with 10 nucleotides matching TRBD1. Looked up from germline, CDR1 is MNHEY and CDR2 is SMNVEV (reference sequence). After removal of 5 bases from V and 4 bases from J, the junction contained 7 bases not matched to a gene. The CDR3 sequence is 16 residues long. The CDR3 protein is CASSPRTGGGTGELFF. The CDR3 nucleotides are TGTGCCAGCAGTCCAAGGACAGGGGGGGGCACCGGGGAGCTGTTTTTT.

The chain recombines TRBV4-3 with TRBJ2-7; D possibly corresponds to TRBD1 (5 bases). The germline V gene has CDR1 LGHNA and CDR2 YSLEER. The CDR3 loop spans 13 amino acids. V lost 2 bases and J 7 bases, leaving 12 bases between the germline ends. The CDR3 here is CASSQSRVGEQYF. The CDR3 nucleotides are TGCGCCAGCAGCCAATCCAGGGTAGGTGAGCAGTACTTC.

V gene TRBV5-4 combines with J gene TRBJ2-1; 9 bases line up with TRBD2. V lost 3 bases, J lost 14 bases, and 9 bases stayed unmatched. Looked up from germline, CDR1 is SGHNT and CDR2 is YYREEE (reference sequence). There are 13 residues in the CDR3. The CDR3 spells CASSYSGTSSEFF. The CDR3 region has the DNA TGTGCCAGCAGCTATTCCGGGACTAGCTCGGAGTTCTTC. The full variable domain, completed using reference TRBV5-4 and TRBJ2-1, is ETGVTQSPTHLIKTRGQQVTLRCSSQSGHNTVSWYQQALGQGPQFIFQYYREEENGRGNFPPRFSGLQFPNYSSELNVNALELDDSALYLCASSYSGTSSEFFGPGTRLTVL.

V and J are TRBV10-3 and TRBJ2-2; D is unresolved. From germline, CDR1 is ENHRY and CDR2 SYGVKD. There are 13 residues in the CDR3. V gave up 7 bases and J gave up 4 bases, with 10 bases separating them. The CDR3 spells CAIKETTTGELFF. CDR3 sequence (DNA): TGTGCCATCAAGGAGACAACCACCGGGGAGCTGTTTTTT.

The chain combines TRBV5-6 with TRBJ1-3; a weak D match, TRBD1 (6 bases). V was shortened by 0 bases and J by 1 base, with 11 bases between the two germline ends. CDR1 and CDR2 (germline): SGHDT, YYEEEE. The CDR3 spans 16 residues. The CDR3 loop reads CASSLARGGSGNTIYF. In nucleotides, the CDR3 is TGTGCCAGCAGCTTGGCCAGGGGAGGGTCTGGAAACACCATATATTTT. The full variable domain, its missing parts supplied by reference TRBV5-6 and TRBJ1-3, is DAGVTQSPTHLIKTRGQQVTLRCSPKSGHDTVSWYQQALGQGPQFIFQYYEEEERQRGNFPDRFSGHQFPNYSSELNVNALLLGDSALYLCASSLARGGSGNTIYFGEGSWLTVV.

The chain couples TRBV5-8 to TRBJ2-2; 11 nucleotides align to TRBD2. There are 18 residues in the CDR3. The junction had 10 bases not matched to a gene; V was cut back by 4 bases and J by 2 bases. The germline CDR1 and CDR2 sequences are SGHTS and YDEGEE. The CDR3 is CASSTSSSGGSNTGELFF. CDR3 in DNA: TGTGCCAGCAGCACCTCCTCTAGCGGGGGGTCAAACACCGGGGAGCTGTTTTTT.

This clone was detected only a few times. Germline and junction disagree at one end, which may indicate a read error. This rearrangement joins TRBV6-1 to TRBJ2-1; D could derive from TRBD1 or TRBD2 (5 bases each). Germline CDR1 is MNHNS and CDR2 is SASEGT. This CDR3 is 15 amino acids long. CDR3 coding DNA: TGTGCCATCAGTGAGGGGCAGGGAGTTAGAGATGAGCAGTTCTTC. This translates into CAISEGQGVRDEQFF.

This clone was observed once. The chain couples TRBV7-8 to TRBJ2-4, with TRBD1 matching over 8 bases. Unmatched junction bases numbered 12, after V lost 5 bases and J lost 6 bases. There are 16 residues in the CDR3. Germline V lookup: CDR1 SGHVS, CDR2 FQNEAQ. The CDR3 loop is CASSPSQGALANIQYF. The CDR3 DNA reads TGTGCCAGCAGCCCCTCCCAGGGGGCGCTTGCAAACATTCAGTACTTC.

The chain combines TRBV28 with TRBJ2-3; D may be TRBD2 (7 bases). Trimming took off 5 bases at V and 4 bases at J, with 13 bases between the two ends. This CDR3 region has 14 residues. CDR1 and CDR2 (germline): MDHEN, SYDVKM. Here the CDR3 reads CASSRGGRADTQYF. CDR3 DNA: TGTGCCAGCAGTAGGGGGGGCAGGGCAGATACGCAGTATTTT.

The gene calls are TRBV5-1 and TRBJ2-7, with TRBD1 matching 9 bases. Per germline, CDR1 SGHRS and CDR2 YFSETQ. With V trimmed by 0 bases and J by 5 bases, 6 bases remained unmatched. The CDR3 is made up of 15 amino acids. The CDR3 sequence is CASSLEGQGSNEQYF. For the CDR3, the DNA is TGCGCCAGCAGCTTGGAGGGACAGGGATCGAACGAGCAGTACTTC.